The 18 T cell receptor beta chains below come from one sample, sequenced in a study of cytomegalovirus exposure and HLA in healthy donors. PCR primers comprised 60 Vbeta and 13 Jbeta primers. Here immunoSEQ multiplex PCR was the method, and the copy in TCRdb shows in-frame clones only, minus some. Its listing shows fewer than 150,000 clones. What was sequenced was PBMCs. The receptors here all came from a man between 18 and 29 years old in good health and CMV-seronegative.

The chain has TRBV28 and TRBJ2-7, with TRBD2 identical over 11 bases. The CDR3 length is 15 residues. V shed 6 bases and J 2 bases; nucleotides not matched to a gene: 6. CDR1 and CDR2 (germline): MDHEN, SYDVKM. In DNA form, the CDR3 reads TGTGCCAGCAGCCCCTCGGGACTAGCGGCCTACGAGCAGTACTTC. Translating it yields CASSPSGLAAYEQYF.

This chain joins TRBV14 and TRBJ1-2; weak D call: TRBD1 (6 bases). The germline V gene encodes CDR1 SGHDN and CDR2 FVKESK. This CDR3 is built from 15 residues. V dropped 3 bases and J dropped 0 bases, with 11 bases sitting between them. The CDR3 coding sequence is TGTGCCAGCAGCCACAGGGGCAGGACTAACTATGGCTACACCTTC. Its translation: CASSHRGRTNYGYTF.

CDR3: CASSQTSGYEQYF. CDR3 in DNA: TGTGCCAGCAGCCAAACTAGCGGCTACGAGCAGTACTTC. The chain has TRBV7-8 and TRBJ2-7; 8 nucleotides align to TRBD2. CDR1 and CDR2 from the germline V gene are SGHVS and FQNEAQ. The CDR3 totals 13 residues. The trim removed 5 bases at V and 3 bases at J, leaving 3 bases unmatched.

The chain carries TRBV14 and TRBJ1-6; weak D call: TRBD1 (5 bases). With 0 bases removed from V and 2 bases from J, the gap between germline ends came to 11 bases. Per germline, CDR1 SGHDN and CDR2 FVKESK. The CDR3 spans 17 residues. The chain's CDR3 is CASSQDQGVTYNSPLHF. The CDR3 nucleotides read TGTGCCAGCAGCCAAGATCAAGGGGTGACCTATAATTCACCCCTCCACTTT.

V gene TRBV30 combines with J gene TRBJ2-2; TRBD1 aligns across 9 bases. Germline CDR1 GTSNPN, CDR2 SVGIG (reference sequence). With V trimmed by 0 bases and J by 4 bases, 6 bases remained unmatched. The CDR3 is 16 residues long. The DNA of the CDR3 is TGTGCCTGGAGTGTAAAAACAGGGGGCGGCACCGGGGAGCTGTTTTTT. Residues: CAWSVKTGGGTGELFF.

The chain couples TRBV7-2 to TRBJ2-6, with 8 nucleotides matching TRBD1. J gave up 2 bases and V 6 bases, and 9 bases lay outside the gene matches. Germline V gene data show CDR1 as SGHTA and CDR2 as FQGNSA. This CDR3 region has 17 residues. The CDR3 sequence is CASRGTGVRTGANVLTF. In DNA form, the CDR3 reads TGTGCCAGCAGGGGGACAGGAGTGAGAACTGGGGCCAACGTCCTGACTTTC. Together with reference TRBV7-2 and TRBJ2-6, the CDR3 gives the full variable domain: GAGVSQSPSNKVTEKGKDVELRCDPISGHTALYWYRQSLGQGLEFLIYFQGNSAPDKSGLPSDRFSAERTGGSVSTLTIQRTQQEDSAVYLCASRGTGVRTGANVLTFGAGSRLTVL.

V and J are TRBV27 and TRBJ1-1, with D maybe TRBD1 (5 bases). The V gene lost 11 bases and the J gene lost 0 bases, with 19 bases spanning the gap. This CDR3 spans 15 amino acids. In germline, CDR1 is MNHEY, CDR2 SMNVEV (reference sequence). This CDR3 is CAVSPYGGLNTEAFF. In nucleotides, the CDR3 is TGTGCCGTCTCCCCTTACGGGGGGTTGAACACTGAAGCTTTCTTT.

V usage is TRBV19 and J usage is TRBJ1-2; 7 nucleotides agree with TRBD1. The CDR3 has 13 residues. CDR1 and CDR2 (germline): LNHDA, SQIVND (reference sequence). Trimming removed 7 bases from V and 7 bases from J; junction bases left unmatched: 9. The CDR3 DNA follows: TGTGCCAGTACTTCCGACAGGGTAACTGGCTACACCTTC. Protein sequence: CASTSDRVTGYTF. Using reference TRBV19 and TRBJ1-2 for the parts outside the CDR3, the full variable domain is DGGITQSPKYLFRKEGQNVTLSCEQNLNHDAMYWYRQDPGQGLRLIYYSQIVNDFQKGDIAEGYSVSREKKESFPLTVTSAQKNPTAFYLCASTSDRVTGYTFGSGTRLTVV.

The rearrangement joins TRBV9 to TRBJ2-7; 9 bases are a match to TRBD2. The CDR3 has 16 amino acids. Germline CDR1 reads SGDLS; CDR2 reads YYNGEE. Unmatched junction bases numbered 12, after V lost 4 bases and J lost 4 bases. Here the CDR3 reads CASSPTAGGFLYEQYF. The CDR3, as DNA: TGTGCCAGCAGCCCAACAGCGGGAGGCTTCTTATACGAGCAGTACTTC.

V usage is TRBV7-6 and J usage is TRBJ2-5; 7 bases fit TRBD2. The J segment lost 5 bases and the V segment lost 1 base, leaving 10 bases of the junction unmatched. Germline-derived CDR1 and CDR2 are SGHVS and FNYEAQ. The CDR3 runs 16 residues. In nucleotides, the CDR3 is TGTGCCAGCAGCTTAGATCTTGCGGGAGAGGGGGAGACCCAGTACTTC. Its translation: CASSLDLAGEGETQYF.

A word on this clone: No conserved phenylalanine or tryptophan ends this CDR3, so it is likely a read error. The chain combines TRBV7-9 with TRBJ2-7; 7 nucleotides line up with TRBD2. Losses at the gene ends were 4 bases for V and 3 bases for J; bases not matched to a gene: 12. Germline V gene lookup returns CDR1 SEHNR and CDR2 FQNEAQ (reference sequence). This CDR3 is 16 amino acids long. The CDR3 DNA reads as TGTGCCAGCAGCTCATCCCTCGGGGGGTTAGACTACGAGCAGTACCTC. Protein sequence: CASSSSLGGLDYEQYL.

The chain couples TRBV30 to TRBJ1-5, with a weak D call TRBD1 (5 bases). The germline V gene has CDR1 GTSNPN and CDR2 SVGIG (reference sequence). The CDR3 length is 13 residues. V shed 1 base and J shed 7 bases, with 11 bases lying between them. The CDR3 here is CAWSEEGLQPQHF. As DNA, the CDR3 is TGTGCCTGGAGTGAGGAGGGGCTCCAGCCCCAGCATTTT.

As DNA, the CDR3 is TGTGCCAGCAGCTTAGGGCAGGGGGAGTATGGCTACACCTTC. Protein: CASSLGQGEYGYTF. The chain recombines TRBV7-8 with TRBJ1-2, with TRBD1 identical over 7 bases. Germline values: CDR1 SGHVS, CDR2 FQNEAQ. This CDR3 is built from 14 residues. The J segment lost 5 bases and the V segment lost 1 base, leaving 4 bases of the junction unmatched.

J is TRBJ1-4 and V is TRBV28; TRBD1 aligns across 11 bases. The junction had 6 bases not matched to a gene; V was cut back by 5 bases and J by 7 bases. Germline CDR1 reads MDHEN; CDR2 reads SYDVKM. This CDR3 is 15 amino acids long. This chain's CDR3 is CASSPPGTGGEKLFF. The CDR3 nucleotides read TGTGCCAGCAGTCCGCCCGGGACAGGGGGTGAAAAACTGTTTTTT.

To note about this clone: Other nucleotide sequences from this sample produce the same CDR3. The chain combines TRBV5-1 with TRBJ2-7; D ambiguous. Germline V gives CDR1 SGHRS, CDR2 YFSETQ. CDR3 length equals 14 residues. Trimming shortened V by 0 bases and J by 2 bases, and 9 bases separated the two germline ends. CDR3 sequence: CASSLGGPTYEQYF. The DNA for the CDR3 is TGCGCCAGCAGCTTGGGAGGTCCCACCTACGAGCAGTACTTC. Full variable domain (remainder filled in from reference TRBV5-1 and TRBJ2-7): KAGVTQTPRYLIKTRGQQVTLSCSPISGHRSVSWYQQTPGQGLQFLFEYFSETQRNKGNFPGRFSGRQFSNSRSEMNVSTLELGDSALYLCASSLGGPTYEQYFGPGTRLTVT.

The chain joins TRBV6-5 to TRBJ2-1, with 7 positions matching TRBD2. This CDR3 comprises 16 residues. J gave up 3 bases and V 2 bases, and 7 bases lay outside the gene matches. Germline V lookup: CDR1 MNHEY, CDR2 SVGAGI. CDR3 loop: CASSYGETSSYNEQFF. Written as DNA, the CDR3 is TGTGCCAGCAGTTACGGGGAGACTAGCAGCTACAATGAGCAGTTCTTC.

The gene calls are TRBV19 and TRBJ1-2; 8 positions match TRBD1. This CDR3 has 16 amino acids. The V gene's germline CDR1 is LNHDA and CDR2 SQIVND (reference sequence). V shed 3 bases and J 0 bases; nucleotides not matched to a gene: 6. Here the CDR3 reads CASSITGGEPNYGYTF. The DNA for the CDR3 is TGTGCCAGTAGTATTACAGGGGGTGAACCTAACTATGGCTACACCTTC. Drawing the rest from reference TRBV19 and TRBJ1-2, the complete variable domain is DGGITQSPKYLFRKEGQNVTLSCEQNLNHDAMYWYRQDPGQGLRLIYYSQIVNDFQKGDIAEGYSVSREKKESFPLTVTSAQKNPTAFYLCASSITGGEPNYGYTFGSGTRLTVV.

The chain carries TRBV5-4 and TRBJ2-5, with D hard to call. CDR3 length: 15 amino acids. Trimming removed 5 bases at V and 5 bases at J, with 19 bases between. Germline V gene sequence: CDR1 SGHNT, CDR2 YYREEE (reference sequence). As DNA, the CDR3 is TGTGCCAGCAGTACATTTATGCCCAGCAGGGAGACCCAGTACTTC. Translated: CASSTFMPSRETQYF. The full variable domain, with the rest looked up from reference TRBV5-4 and TRBJ2-5, is ETGVTQSPTHLIKTRGQQVTLRCSSQSGHNTVSWYQQALGQGPQFIFQYYREEENGRGNFPPRFSGLQFPNYSSELNVNALELDDSALYLCASSTFMPSRETQYFGPGTRLLVL.